This T cell receptor (beta chain) was found in a study of T cells in Graves' hyperthyroidism and ophthalmopathy. V lost 2 bases to trimming and J lost 7 bases, with 17 bases between them. CDR3 length: 15 residues. CDR1 and CDR2 (germline): MGHDK, SYGVNS. This clonotype was counted a few times. What it recognizes is unknown. Regions amplified from RNA transcripts were the TCR beta CDR3 regions. First-round RT-PCR targeting the TCR CDR3 was performed with the HTBI primer set. Via MiXCR, TCRdb re-called the multiplex PCR reads, giving one row per CDR3 protein. The data contain 480,000 or so distinct CDR3 sequences, over 35% of them singletons. Broader study findings: Onset of ophthalmopathy came a median around 6.5 months after the model predicted it.

This sequence was found in an adult woman with Graves' disease, either hyperthyroidism or ophthalmopathy (not recorded which). Source material: peripheral blood or thyroid tissue (not recorded which). This chain connects TRBV25-1 to TRBJ2-5; TRBD2 might be the D (5 bases). The CDR3 spells CASSELSGNKATQYF. DNA of the CDR3: TGTGCCAGCAGTGAACTAAGCGGTAATAAAGCGACCCAGTACTTC.